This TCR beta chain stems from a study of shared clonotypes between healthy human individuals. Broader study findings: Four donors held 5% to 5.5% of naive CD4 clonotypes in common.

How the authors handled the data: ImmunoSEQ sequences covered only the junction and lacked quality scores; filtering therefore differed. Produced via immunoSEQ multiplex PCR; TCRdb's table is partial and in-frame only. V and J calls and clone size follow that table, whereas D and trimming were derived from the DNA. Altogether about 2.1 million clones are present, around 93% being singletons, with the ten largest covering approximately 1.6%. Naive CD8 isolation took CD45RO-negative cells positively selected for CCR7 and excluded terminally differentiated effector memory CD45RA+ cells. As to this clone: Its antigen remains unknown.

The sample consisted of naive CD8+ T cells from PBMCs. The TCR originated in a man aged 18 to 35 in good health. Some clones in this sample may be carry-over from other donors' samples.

In DNA form, the CDR3 reads TGTGCCAGCAGTGACCGGGTCAGGGGAGTATCTAATGAAAAACTGTTTTTT. The encoded protein is CASSDRVRGVSNEKLFF. The rearrangement joins TRBV6-4 to TRBJ1-4; perhaps TRBD1 as D (6 bases). Trimming stripped 2 bases from V and 3 bases from J, with 16 bases between. The CDR3 spans 17 residues. Germline V gene sequence: CDR1 MRHNA, CDR2 SNTAGT.